This T cell receptor beta chain was recovered during a study of radiotherapy plus CTLA-4 blockade in lung cancer. Measured with immunoSEQ multiplex PCR; TCRdb has only the in-frame clones, and not every one. The sample has approximately 45,000 clones, roughly 65% seen once. The CDR3 has 15 residues. Trimming pared 2 bases from V and 6 bases from J, leaving 14 bases between. Germline-derived CDR1 and CDR2 are SNHLY and FYNNEI. This sample comprised peripheral blood, obtained from a patient treated with radiotherapy plus ipilimumab. The chain joins TRBV2 to TRBJ1-5; D not resolved. The receptor comes from a human donor with non-small cell lung cancer who had a partial response to radiotherapy plus ipilimumab. The chain's CDR3 is CASSETGPAGQPQHF. Written as DNA, the CDR3 is TGTGCCAGCAGTGAAACTGGGCCGGCGGGTCAGCCCCAGCATTTT.